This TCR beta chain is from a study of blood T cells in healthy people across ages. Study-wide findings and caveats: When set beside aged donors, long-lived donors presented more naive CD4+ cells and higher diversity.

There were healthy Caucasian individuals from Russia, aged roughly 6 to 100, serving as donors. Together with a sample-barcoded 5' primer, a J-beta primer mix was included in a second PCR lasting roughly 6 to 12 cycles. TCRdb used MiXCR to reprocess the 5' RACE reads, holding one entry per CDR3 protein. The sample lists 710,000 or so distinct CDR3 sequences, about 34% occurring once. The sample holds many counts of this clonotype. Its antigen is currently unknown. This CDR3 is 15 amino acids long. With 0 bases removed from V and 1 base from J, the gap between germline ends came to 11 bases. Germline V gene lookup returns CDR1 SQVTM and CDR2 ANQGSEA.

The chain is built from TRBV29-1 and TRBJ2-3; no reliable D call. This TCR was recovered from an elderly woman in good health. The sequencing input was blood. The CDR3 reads CSVEDILRGTDTQYF. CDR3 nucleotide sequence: TGCAGCGTTGAAGATATCCTTAGGGGCACAGATACGCAGTATTTT.